This T cell receptor beta chain was sequenced for a study of technical replicates of blood from a handful of donors. The V end was cut by 2 bases, the J end by 4 bases, with 15 bases between. The CDR3 is 15 amino acids. Per germline, CDR1 SGHNT and CDR2 YYREEE (reference sequence). The assay was immunoSEQ multiplex PCR, and TCRdb's table has in-frame clones only and misses some. The table records over 50,000 clones, almost 95% of them present only once. This clone was observed once. This clonotype was sampled from a human donor in good health. Some clones in this sample may be carry-over from other donors' samples. The genes are TRBV5-4 and TRBJ1-2; a weak D match, TRBD1 (5 bases). Sample: PBMCs. The CDR3 DNA follows: TGTGCCAGCAGCTTCGGTGTAGGGGTGGGCTATGGCTACACCTTC. It encodes CASSFGVGVGYGYTF.